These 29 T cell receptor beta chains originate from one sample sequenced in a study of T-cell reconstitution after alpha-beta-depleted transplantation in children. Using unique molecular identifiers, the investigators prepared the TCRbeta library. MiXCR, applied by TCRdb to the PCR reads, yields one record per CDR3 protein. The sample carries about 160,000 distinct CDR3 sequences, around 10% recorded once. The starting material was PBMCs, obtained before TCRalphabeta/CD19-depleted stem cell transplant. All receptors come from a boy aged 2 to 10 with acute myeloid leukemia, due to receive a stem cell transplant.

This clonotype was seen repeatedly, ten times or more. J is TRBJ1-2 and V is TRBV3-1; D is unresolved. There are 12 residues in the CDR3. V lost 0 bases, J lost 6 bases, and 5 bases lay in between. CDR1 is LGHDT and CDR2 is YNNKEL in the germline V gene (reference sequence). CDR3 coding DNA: TGTGCCAGCAGCCAAGAAGTGCATGGCTACACCTTC. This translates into CASSQEVHGYTF. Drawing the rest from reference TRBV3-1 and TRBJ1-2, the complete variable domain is DTAVSQTPKYLVTQMGNDKSIKCEQNLGHDTMYWYKQDSKKFLKIMFSYNNKELIINETVPNRFSPKSPDKAHLNLHINSLELGDSAVYFCASSQEVHGYTFGSGTRLTVV.

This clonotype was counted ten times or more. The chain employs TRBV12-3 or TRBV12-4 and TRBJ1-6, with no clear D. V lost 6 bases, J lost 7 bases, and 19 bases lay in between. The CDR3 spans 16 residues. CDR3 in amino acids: CASSLTPPGGNSPLHF. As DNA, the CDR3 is TGTGCCAGCAGCCTGACCCCCCCCGGAGGGAATTCACCCCTCCACTTT.

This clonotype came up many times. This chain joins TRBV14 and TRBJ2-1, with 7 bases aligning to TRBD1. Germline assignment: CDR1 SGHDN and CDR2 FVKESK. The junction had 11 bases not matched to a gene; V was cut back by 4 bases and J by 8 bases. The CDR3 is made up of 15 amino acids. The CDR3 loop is CASSPLIYRGDEQFF. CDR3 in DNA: TGTGCCAGCAGCCCGTTGATATACAGGGGCGATGAGCAGTTCTTC.

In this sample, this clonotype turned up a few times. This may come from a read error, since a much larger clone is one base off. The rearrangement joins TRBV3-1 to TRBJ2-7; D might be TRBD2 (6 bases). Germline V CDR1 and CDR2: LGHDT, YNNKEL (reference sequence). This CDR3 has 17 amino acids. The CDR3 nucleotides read TGTGCCTGCAGCCAAGGGGTTGAATATAGCGGACCTTACGAGCAGTACTTC. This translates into CACSQGVEYSGPYEQYF.

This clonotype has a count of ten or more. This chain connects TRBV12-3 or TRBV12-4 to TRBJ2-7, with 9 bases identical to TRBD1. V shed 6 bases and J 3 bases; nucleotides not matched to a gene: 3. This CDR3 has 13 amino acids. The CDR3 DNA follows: TGTGCCAGCAGGGCGGGACAGGGCTACGAGCAGTACTTC. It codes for CASRAGQGYEQYF.

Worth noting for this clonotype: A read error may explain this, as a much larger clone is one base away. Here the CDR3 reads CSAIGLDQPQHF. The CDR3 DNA sequence: TGCAGTGCTATAGGCCTTGATCAGCCCCAGCATTTT. The chain combines TRBV20-1 with TRBJ1-5; D call uncertain. Germline V CDR1 and CDR2: DFQATT, SNEGSKA (reference sequence). The CDR3 spans 12 residues. Trimming pared 4 bases from V and 5 bases from J, leaving 9 bases between.

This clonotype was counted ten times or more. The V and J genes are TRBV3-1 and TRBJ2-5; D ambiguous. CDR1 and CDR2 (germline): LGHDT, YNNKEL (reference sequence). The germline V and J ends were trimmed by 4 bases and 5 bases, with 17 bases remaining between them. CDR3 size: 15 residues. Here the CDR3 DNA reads TGTGCCAGCAGCCTCGCCGGGTTGATCGGTGAGACCCAGTACTTC. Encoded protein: CASSLAGLIGETQYF.

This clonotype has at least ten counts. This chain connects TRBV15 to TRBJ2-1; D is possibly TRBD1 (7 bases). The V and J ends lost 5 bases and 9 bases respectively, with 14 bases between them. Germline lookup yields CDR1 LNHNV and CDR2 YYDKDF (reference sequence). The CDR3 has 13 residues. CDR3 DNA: TGTGCCACCAGCCCCCGACAGGGAGGTGAGCAGTTCTTC. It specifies CATSPRQGGEQFF.

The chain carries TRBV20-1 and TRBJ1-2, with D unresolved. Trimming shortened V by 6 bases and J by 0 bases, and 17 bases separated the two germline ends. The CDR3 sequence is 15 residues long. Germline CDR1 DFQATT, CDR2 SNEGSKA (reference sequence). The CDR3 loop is CSALLRPGTNYGYTF. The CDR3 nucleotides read TGCAGTGCCCTCCTACGGCCCGGGACTAACTATGGCTACACCTTC.

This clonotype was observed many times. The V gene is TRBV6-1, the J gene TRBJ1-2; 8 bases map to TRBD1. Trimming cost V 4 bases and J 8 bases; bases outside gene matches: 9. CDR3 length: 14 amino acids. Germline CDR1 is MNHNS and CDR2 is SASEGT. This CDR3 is CASSAKGDRTGYTF. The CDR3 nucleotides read TGTGCCAGCAGTGCAAAAGGGGACAGGACGGGCTACACCTTC.

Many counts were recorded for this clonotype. In DNA, the CDR3 is TGCGCCAGCAGCTTTCTCAAAGACAATGAGCAGTTCTTC. Translating gives CASSFLKDNEQFF. V is TRBV5-1 and J is TRBJ2-1; no clear D. The germline CDR1 and CDR2 sequences are SGHRS and YFSETQ. V lost 2 bases and J lost 5, with 8 bases in between. The CDR3 is 13 amino acids.

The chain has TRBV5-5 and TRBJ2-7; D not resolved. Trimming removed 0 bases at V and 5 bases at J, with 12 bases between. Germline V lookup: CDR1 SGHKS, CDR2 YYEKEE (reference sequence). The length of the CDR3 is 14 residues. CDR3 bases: TGTGCCAGCAGCTTGGTAGGCGCGTCAGACGAGCAGTACGTC. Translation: CASSLVGASDEQYV.

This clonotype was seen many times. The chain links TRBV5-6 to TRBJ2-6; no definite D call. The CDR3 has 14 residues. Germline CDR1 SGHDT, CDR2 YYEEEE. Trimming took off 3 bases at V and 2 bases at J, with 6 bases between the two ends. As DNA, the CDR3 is TGTGCCAGCAGCTGGAAACCTGGGGCCAACGTCCTGACTTTC. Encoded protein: CASSWKPGANVLTF.

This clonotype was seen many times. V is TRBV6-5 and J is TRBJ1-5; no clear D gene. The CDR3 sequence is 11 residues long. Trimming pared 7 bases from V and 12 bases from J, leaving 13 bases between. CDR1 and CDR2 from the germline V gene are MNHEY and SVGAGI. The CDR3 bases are TGTGCCAGCAACCGACCACCGAGCCAGCATTTT. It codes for CASNRPPSQHF.

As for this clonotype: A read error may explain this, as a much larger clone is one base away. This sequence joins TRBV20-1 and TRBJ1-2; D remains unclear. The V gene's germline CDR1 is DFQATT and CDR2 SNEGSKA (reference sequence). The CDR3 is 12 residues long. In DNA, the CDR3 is TGCAGTGCTAGAGATTTGGTTTACGGCTACCCCTTC. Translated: CSARDLVYGYPF.

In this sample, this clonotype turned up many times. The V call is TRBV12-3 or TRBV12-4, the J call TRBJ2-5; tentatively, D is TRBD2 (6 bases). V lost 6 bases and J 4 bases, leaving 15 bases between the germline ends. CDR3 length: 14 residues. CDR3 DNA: TGTGCCAGCAGCCCATTAAAGGAGGGAGAGACCCAGTACTTC. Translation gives CASSPLKEGETQYF.

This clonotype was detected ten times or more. The CDR3 nucleotides read TGCGCCAGCAGTGAGTCGAAAGGGAGGAGGGGCAGGGAGACCCAGTACTTC. Translation: CASSESKGRRGRETQYF. The chain has TRBV10-2 and TRBJ2-5; tentatively, D is TRBD2 (6 bases). The germline V and J ends were trimmed by 0 bases and 5 bases, with 19 bases remaining between them. There are 17 residues in the CDR3. The germline V gene encodes CDR1 WSHSY and CDR2 SAAADI.

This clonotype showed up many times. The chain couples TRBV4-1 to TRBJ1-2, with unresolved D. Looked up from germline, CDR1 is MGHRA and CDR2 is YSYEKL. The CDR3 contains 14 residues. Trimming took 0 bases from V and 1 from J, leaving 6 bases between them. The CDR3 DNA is TGCGCCAGCAGCCAAGATAAGCATAACTATGGCTACACCTTC. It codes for CASSQDKHNYGYTF.

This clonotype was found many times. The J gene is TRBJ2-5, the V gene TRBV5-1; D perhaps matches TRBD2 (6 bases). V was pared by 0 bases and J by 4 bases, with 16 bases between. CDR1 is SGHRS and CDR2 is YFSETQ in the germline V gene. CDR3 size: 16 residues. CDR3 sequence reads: CASSLAGREVRETQYF. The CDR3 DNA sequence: TGCGCCAGCAGCTTGGCGGGCAGGGAGGTCAGAGAGACCCAGTACTTC.

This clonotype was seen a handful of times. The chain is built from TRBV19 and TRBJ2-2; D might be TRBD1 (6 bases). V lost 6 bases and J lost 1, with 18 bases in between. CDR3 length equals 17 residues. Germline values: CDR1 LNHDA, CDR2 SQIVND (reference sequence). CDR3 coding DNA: TGTGCCAGTAGCGACAGGTATGGAGGACAGAACACCGGGGAGCTGTTTTTT. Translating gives CASSDRYGGQNTGELFF.

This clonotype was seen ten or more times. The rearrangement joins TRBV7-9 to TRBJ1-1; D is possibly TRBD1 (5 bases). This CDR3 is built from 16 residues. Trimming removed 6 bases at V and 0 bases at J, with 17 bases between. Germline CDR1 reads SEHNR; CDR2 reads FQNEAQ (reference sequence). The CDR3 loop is CASRYRSGPLNTEAFF. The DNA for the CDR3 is TGTGCCAGCAGGTACCGTTCGGGACCCTTGAACACTGAAGCTTTCTTT.

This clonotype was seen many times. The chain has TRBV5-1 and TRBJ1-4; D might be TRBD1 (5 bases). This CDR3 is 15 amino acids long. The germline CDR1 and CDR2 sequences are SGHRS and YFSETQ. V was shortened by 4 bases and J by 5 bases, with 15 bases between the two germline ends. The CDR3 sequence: CASSRRDYLNEKLFF. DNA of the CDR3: TGCGCCAGCAGCCGCCGGGACTACCTCAATGAAAAACTGTTTTTT. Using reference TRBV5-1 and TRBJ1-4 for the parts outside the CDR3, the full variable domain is KAGVTQTPRYLIKTRGQQVTLSCSPISGHRSVSWYQQTPGQGLQFLFEYFSETQRNKGNFPGRFSGRQFSNSRSEMNVSTLELGDSALYLCASSRRDYLNEKLFFGSGTQLSVL.

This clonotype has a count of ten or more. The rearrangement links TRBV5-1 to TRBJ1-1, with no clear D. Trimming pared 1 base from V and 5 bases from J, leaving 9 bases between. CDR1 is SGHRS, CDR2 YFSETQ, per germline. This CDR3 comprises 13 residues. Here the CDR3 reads CASSLTPGTEAFF. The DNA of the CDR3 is TGCGCCAGCAGCTTGACCCCAGGTACTGAAGCTTTCTTT.

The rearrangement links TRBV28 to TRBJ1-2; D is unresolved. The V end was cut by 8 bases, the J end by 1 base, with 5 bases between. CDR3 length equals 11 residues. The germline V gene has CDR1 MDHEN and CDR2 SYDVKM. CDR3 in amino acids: CASQLNYGYTF. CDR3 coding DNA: TGTGCCAGCCAACTTAACTATGGCTACACCTTC.

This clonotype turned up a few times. Here the CDR3 reads CASSYRTANTEAFF. CDR3 nucleotides: TGTGCCAGCAGTTACCGGACAGCGAACACTGAAGCTTTCTTT. The chain uses TRBV6-5 and TRBJ1-1, with D maybe TRBD1 (6 bases). The V and J ends lost 2 bases and 1 base respectively, with 8 bases between them. CDR1 is MNHEY and CDR2 is SVGAGI in the germline V gene. The CDR3 totals 14 residues.

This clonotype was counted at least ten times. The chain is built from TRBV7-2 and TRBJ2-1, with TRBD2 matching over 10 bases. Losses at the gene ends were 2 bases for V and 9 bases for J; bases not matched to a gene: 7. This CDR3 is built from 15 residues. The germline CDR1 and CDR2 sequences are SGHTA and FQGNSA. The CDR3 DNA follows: TGTGCCAGCAGCTTAAACCTAGCGGGAGAGGGTGAGCAGTTCTTC. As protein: CASSLNLAGEGEQFF.

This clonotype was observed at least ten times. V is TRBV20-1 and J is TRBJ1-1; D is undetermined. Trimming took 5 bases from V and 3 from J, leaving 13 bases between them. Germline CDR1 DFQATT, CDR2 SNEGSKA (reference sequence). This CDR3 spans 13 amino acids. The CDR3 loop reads CSAPLGYDTEAFF. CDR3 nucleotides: TGCAGTGCTCCCCTTGGTTACGACACTGAAGCTTTCTTT.

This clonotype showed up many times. In DNA, the CDR3 is TGCAGCGGGGTCTGGCTTACTCCCTACAATGAGCAGTTCTTC. Translation: CSGVWLTPYNEQFF. This chain connects TRBV29-1 to TRBJ2-1; D gene unclear. CDR1 SQVTM and CDR2 ANQGSEA come from the germline V gene. The CDR3 sequence is 14 residues long. The V end was cut by 7 bases, the J end by 2 bases, with 15 bases between.

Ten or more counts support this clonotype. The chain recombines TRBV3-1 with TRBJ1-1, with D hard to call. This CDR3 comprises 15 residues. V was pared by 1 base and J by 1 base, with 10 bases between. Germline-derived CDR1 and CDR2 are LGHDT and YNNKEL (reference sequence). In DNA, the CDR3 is TGTGCCAGCAGCCAAGCATGGGCGGGGAACACTGAAGCTTTCTTT. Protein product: CASSQAWAGNTEAFF.